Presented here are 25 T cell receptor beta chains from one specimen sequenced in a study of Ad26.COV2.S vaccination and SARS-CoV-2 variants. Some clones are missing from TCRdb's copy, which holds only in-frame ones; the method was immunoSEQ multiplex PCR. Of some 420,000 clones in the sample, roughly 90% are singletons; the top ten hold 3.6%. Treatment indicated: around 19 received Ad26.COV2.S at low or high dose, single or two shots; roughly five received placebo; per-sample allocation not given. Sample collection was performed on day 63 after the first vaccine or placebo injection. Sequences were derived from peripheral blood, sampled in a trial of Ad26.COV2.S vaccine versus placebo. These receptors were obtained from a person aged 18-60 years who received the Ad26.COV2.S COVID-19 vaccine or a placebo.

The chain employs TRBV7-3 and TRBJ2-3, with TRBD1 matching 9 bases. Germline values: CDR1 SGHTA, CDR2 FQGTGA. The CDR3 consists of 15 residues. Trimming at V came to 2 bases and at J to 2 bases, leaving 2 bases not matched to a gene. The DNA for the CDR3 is TGTGCCAGCAGCTTAGGGACAGGGTCCACAGATACGCAGTATTTT. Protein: CASSLGTGSTDTQYF.

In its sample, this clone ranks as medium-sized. The CDR3 DNA is TGTGCCAGCAGTTACAAGGAGTACAATGAGCAGTTCTTC. Protein sequence: CASSYKEYNEQFF. This chain connects TRBV6-2 or TRBV6-3 to TRBJ2-1; D not certain. V lost 2 bases to trimming and J lost 4 bases, with 6 bases between them. Per the germline V gene, CDR1 is MNHEY and CDR2 is SVGEGT. The CDR3 has 13 amino acids.

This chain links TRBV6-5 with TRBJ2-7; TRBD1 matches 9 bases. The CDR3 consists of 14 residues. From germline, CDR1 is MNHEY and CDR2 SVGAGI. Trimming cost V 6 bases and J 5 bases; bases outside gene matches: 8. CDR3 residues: CASRGQGLGHEQYF. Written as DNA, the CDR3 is TGTGCCAGCAGGGGACAGGGCCTCGGGCACGAGCAGTACTTC.

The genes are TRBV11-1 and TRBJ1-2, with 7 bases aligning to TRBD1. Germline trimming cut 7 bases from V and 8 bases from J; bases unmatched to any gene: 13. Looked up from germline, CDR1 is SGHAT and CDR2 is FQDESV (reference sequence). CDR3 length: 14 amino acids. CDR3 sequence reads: CASKVTGVSGGYTF. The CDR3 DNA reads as TGTGCCAGCAAAGTTACAGGGGTTTCTGGAGGCTACACCTTC.

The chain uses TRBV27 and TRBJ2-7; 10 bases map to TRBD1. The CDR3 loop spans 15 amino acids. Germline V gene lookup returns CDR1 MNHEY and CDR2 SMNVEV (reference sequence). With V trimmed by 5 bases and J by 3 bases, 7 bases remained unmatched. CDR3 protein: CASSLAGTGDYEQYF. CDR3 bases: TGTGCCAGCAGTCTCGCCGGGACAGGGGACTACGAGCAGTACTTC.

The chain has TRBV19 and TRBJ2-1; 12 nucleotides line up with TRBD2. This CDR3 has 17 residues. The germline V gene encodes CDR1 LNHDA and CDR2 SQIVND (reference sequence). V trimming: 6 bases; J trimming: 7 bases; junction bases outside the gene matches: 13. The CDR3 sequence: CASRRALAGGLGNEQFF. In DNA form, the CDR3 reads TGTGCCAGTAGAAGAGCACTAGCGGGGGGTCTCGGGAATGAGCAGTTCTTC.

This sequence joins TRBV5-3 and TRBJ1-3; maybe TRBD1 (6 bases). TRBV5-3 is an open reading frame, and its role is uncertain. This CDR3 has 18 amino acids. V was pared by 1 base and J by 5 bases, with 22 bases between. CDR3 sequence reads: CARSLNRVGRSRRNTIYF. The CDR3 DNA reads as TGTGCCAGAAGCTTGAACAGGGTAGGTAGGTCGAGAAGAAACACCATATATTTT.

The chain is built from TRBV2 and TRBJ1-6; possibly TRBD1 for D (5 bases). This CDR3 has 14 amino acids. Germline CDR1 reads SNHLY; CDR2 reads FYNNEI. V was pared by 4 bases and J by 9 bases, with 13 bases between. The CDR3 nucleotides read TGTGCCAGCAGTGCTACGACAGCAAGTTCACCCCTCCACTTT. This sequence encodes CASSATTASSPLHF.

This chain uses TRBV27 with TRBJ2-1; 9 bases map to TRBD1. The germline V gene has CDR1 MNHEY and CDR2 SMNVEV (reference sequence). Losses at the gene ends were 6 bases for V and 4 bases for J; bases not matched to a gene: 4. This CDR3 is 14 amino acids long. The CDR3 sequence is CASREQGAYNEQFF. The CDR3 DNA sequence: TGTGCCAGCAGAGAACAGGGGGCGTACAATGAGCAGTTCTTC.

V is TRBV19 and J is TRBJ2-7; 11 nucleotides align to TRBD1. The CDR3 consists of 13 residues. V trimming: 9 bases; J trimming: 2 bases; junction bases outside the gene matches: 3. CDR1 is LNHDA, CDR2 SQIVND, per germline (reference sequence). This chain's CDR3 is CASGQGATYEQYF. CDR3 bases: TGTGCCAGCGGACAGGGGGCTACCTACGAGCAGTACTTC.

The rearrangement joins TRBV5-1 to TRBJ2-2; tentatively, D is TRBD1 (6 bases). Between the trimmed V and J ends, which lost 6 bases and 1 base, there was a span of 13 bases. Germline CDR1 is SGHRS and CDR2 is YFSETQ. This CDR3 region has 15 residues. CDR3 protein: CASNPGQRNTGELFF. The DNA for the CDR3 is TGCGCCAGCAACCCCGGACAGCGGAACACCGGGGAGCTGTTTTTT.

For the CDR3, the DNA is TGTGCCAGTACGACCAGCATAGGGGCAGATACGCAGTATTTT. It specifies CASTTSIGADTQYF. This sequence joins TRBV19 and TRBJ2-3; D might be TRBD1 (5 bases). Germline V gene lookup returns CDR1 LNHDA and CDR2 SQIVND (reference sequence). This CDR3 has 14 amino acids. The V end was cut by 7 bases, the J end by 4 bases, with 15 bases between.

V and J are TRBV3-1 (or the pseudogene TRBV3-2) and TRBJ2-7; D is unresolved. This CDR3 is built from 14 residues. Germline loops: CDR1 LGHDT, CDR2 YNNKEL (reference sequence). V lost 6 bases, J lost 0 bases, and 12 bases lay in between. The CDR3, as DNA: TGTGCCAGCAGAACCGGTGGAGCCTCCTACGAGCAGTACTTC. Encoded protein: CASRTGGASYEQYF.

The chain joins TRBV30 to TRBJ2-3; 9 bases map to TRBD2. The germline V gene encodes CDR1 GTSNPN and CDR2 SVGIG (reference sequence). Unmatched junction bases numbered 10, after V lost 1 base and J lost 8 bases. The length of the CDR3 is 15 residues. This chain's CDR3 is CAWSEVAGGLATQYF. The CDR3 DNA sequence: TGTGCCTGGAGTGAGGTGGCGGGGGGGCTTGCTACGCAGTATTTT.

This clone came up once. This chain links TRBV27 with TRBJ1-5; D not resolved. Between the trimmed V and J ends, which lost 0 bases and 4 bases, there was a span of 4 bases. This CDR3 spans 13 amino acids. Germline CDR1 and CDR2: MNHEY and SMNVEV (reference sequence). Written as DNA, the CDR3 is TGTGCCAGCAGTTTATCGACGAATCAGCCCCAGCATTTT. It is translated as CASSLSTNQPQHF.

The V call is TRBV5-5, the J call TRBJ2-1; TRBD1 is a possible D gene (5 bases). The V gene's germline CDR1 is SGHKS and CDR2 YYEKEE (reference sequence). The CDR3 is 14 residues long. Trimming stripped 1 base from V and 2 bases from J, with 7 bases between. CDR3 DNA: TGTGCCAGCAGCTTGAGGGGCACCTACAATGAGCAGTTCTTC. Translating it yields CASSLRGTYNEQFF.

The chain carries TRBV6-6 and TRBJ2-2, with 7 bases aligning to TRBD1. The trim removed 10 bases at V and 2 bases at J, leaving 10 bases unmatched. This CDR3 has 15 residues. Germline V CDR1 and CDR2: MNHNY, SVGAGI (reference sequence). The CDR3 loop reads CATGTAPGNTGELFF. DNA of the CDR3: TGTGCCACCGGGACAGCTCCTGGAAACACCGGGGAGCTGTTTTTT.

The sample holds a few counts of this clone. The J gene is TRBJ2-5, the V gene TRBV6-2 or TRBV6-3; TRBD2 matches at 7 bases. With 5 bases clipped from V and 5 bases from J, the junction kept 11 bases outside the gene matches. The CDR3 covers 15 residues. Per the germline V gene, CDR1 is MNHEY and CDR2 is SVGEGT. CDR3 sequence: CASSTGTTPPETQYF. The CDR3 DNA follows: TGTGCCAGCAGTACTGGGACTACTCCCCCCGAGACCCAGTACTTC.

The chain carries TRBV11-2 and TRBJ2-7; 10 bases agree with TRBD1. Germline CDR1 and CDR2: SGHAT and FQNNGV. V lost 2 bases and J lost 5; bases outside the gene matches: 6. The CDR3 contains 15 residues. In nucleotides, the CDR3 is TGTGCCAGCAGCTTAAAGTTGGGGACAGGGGACGAGCAGTACTTC. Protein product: CASSLKLGTGDEQYF. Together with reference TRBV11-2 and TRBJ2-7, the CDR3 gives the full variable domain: EAGVAQSPRYKIIEKRQSVAFWCNPISGHATLYWYQQILGQGPKLLIQFQNNGVVDDSQLPKDRFSAERLKGVDSTLKIQPAKLEDSAVYLCASSLKLGTGDEQYFGPGTRLTVT.

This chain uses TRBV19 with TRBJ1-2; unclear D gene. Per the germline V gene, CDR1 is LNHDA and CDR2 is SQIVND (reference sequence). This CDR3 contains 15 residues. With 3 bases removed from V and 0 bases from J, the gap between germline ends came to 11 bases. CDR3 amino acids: CASSIRQNSNYGYTF. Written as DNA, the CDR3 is TGTGCCAGTAGTATTCGGCAGAACTCTAACTATGGCTACACCTTC.

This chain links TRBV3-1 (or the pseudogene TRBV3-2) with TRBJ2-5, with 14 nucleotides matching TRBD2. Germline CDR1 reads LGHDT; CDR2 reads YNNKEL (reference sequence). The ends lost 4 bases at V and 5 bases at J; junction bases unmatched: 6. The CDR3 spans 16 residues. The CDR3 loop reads CASSPGLAGGGETQYF. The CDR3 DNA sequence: TGTGCCAGCAGCCCCGGACTAGCGGGGGGCGGGGAGACCCAGTACTTC.

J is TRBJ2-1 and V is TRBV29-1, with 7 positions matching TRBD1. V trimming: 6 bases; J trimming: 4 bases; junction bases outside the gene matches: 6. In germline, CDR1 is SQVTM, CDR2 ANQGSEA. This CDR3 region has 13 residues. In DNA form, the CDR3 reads TGCAGCGTGGGACGGGACAGTTACAATGAGCAGTTCTTC. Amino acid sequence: CSVGRDSYNEQFF.

CDR3 protein: CASSDPWTGNPYEQYF. The CDR3 DNA sequence: TGCGCCAGCAGTGACCCCTGGACAGGGAACCCCTACGAGCAGTACTTC. The V call is TRBV10-1, the J call TRBJ2-7; 8 nucleotides line up with TRBD1. CDR1 and CDR2 (germline): WNHNN, SYGVQD (reference sequence). J gave up 2 bases and V 3 bases, and 9 bases lay outside the gene matches. The CDR3 sequence is 16 residues long.

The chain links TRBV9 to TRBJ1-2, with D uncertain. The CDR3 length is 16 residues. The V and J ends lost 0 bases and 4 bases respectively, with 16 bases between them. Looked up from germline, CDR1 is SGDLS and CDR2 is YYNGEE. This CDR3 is CASSVAAYMGGYGYTF. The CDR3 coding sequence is TGTGCCAGCAGCGTAGCCGCCTACATGGGAGGCTATGGCTACACCTTC.

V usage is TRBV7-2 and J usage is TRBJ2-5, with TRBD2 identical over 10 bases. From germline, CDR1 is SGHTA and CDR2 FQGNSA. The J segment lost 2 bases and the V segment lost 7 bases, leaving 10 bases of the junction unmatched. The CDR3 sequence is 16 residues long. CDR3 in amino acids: CASTHPGLAVQETQYF. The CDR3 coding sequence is TGTGCCAGCACCCACCCCGGACTAGCGGTGCAAGAGACCCAGTACTTC.